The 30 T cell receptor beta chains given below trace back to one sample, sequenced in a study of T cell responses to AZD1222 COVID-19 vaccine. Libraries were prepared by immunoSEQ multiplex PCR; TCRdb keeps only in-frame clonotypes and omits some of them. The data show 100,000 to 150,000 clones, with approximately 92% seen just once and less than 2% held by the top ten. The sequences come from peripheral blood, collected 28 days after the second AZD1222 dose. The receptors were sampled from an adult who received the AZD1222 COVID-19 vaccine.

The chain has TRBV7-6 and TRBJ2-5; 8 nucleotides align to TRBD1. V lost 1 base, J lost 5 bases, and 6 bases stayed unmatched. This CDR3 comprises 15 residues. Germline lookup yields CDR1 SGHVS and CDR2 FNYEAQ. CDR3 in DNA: TGTGCCAGCAGCTTAGGGACAGGGCTCGGGGAGACCCAGTACTTC. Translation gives CASSLGTGLGETQYF.

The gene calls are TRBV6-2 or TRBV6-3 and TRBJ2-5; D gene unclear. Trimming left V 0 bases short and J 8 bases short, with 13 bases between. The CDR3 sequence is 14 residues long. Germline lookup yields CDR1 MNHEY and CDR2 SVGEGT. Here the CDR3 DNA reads TGTGCCAGCAGTTACTCAGTTGGGAAGAGAACCCAGTACTTC. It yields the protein CASSYSVGKRTQYF.

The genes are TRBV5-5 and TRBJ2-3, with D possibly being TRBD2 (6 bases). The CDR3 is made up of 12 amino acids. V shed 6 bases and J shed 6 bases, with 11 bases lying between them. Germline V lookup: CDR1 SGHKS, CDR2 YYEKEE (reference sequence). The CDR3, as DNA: TGTGCCAGCAACGGACTAACGGATACGCAGTATTTT. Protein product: CASNGLTDTQYF.

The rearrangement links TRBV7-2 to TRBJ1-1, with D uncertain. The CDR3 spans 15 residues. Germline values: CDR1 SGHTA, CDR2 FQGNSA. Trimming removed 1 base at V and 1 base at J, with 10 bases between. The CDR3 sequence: CASSLVAGQNTEAFF. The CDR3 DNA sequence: TGTGCCAGCAGCTTAGTCGCAGGTCAGAACACTGAAGCTTTCTTT.

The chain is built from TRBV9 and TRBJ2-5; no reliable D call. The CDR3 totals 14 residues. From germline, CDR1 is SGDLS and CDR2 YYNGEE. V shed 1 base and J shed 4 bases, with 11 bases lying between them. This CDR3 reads CASSVQSASETQYF. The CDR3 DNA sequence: TGTGCCAGCAGCGTACAATCTGCCTCAGAGACCCAGTACTTC.

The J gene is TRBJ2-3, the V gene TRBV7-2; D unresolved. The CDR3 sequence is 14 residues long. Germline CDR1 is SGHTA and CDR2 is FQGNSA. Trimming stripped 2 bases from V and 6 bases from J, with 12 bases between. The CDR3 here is CASSLMTIGDTQYF. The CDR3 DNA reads TGTGCCAGCAGCTTAATGACCATAGGGGATACGCAGTATTTT. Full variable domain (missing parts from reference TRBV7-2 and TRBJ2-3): GAGVSQSPSNKVTEKGKDVELRCDPISGHTALYWYRQSLGQGLEFLIYFQGNSAPDKSGLPSDRFSAERTGGSVSTLTIQRTQQEDSAVYLCASSLMTIGDTQYFGPGTRLTVL.

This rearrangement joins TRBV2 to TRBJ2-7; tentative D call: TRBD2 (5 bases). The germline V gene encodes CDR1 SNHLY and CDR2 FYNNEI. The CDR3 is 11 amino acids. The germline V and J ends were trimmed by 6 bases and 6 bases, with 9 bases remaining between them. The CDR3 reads CASRVLGEQYV. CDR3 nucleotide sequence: TGTGCCAGCAGGGTACTAGGCGAGCAGTACGTC.

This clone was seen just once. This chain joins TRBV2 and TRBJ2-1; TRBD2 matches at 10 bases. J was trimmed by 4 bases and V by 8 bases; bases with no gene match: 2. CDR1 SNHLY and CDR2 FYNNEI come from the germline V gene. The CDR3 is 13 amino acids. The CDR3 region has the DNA TGTGCCAGCCAACTAGCGGGGTACAATGAGCAGTTCTTC. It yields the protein CASQLAGYNEQFF.

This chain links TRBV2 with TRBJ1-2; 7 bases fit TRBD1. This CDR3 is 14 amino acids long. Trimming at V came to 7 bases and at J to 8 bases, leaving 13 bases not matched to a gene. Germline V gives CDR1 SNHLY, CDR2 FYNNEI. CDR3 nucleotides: TGTGCCAGCACCCTGAGGGGGCCCGCTGGGGGCTACACCTTC. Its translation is CASTLRGPAGGYTF.

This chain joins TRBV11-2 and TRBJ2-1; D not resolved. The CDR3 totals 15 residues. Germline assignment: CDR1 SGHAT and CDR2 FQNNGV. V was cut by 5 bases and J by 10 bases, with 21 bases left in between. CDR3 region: CASSRVVPSSSEQFF. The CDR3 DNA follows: TGTGCCAGCAGCCGAGTGGTCCCTAGTAGTAGCGAGCAGTTCTTC.

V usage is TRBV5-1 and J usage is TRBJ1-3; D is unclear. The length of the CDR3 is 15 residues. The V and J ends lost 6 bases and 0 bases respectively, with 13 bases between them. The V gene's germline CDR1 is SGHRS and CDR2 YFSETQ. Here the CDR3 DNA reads TGCGCCAGCACCCCAATGGGCGGCTCTGGAAACACCATATATTTT. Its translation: CASTPMGGSGNTIYF.

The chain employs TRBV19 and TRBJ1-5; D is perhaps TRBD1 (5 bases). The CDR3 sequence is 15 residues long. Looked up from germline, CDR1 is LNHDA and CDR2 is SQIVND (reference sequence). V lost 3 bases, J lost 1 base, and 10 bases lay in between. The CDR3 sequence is CASSIGQGSNQPQHF. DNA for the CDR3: TGTGCCAGTAGTATTGGGCAGGGAAGCAATCAGCCCCAGCATTTT.

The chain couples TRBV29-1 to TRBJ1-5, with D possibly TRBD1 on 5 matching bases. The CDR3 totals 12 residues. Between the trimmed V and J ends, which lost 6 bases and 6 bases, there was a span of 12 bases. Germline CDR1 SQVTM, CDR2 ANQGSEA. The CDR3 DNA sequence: TGCAGCGTAGGGGATTTCAGTCAGCCCCAGCATTTT. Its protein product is CSVGDFSQPQHF.

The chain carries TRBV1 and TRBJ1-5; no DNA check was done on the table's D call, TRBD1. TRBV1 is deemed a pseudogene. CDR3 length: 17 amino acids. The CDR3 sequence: CTSSQGTGDNSNQPQHF. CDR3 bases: TGCACCAGCAGCCAAGGGACAGGGGATAATAGCAATCAGCCCCAGCATTTT.

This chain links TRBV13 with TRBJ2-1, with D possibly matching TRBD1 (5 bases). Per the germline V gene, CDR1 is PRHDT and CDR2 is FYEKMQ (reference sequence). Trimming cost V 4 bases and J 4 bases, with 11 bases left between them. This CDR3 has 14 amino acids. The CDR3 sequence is CASSSSTDYNEQFF. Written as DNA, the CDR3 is TGTGCCAGCAGCTCGTCGACAGATTACAATGAGCAGTTCTTC.

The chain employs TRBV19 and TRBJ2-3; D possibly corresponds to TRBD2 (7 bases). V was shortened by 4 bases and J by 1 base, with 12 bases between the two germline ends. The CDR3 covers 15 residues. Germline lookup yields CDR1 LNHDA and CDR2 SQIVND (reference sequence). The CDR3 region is CASSRRGGGTDTQYF. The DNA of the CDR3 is TGTGCCAGTAGTAGGAGGGGGGGTGGCACAGATACGCAGTATTTT.

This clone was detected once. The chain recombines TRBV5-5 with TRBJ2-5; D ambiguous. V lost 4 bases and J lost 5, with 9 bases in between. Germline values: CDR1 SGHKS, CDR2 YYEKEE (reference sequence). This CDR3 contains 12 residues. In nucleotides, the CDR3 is TGTGCCAGCAGCGGATCCCAGGAGACCCAGTACTTC. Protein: CASSGSQETQYF.

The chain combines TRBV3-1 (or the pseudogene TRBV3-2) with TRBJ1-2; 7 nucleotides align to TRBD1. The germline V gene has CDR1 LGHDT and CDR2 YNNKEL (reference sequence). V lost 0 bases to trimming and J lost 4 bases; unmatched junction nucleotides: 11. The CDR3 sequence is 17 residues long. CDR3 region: CASSQDRNPGGVYGYTF. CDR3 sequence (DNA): TGTGCCAGCAGCCAAGATCGAAACCCAGGGGGGGTCTATGGCTACACCTTC.

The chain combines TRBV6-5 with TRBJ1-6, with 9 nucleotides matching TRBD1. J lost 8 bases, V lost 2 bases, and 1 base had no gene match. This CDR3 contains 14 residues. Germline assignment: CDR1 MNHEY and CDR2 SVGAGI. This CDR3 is CASSYGTGYSPLHF. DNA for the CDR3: TGTGCCAGCAGTTACGGGACAGGGTATTCACCCCTCCACTTT.

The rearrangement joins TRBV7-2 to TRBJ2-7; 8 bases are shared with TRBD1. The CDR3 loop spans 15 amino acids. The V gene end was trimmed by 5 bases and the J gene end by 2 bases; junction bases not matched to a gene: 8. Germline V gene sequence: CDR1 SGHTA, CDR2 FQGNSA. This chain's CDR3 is CASSPHATGAYEQYF. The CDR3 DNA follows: TGTGCCAGCAGCCCCCATGCGACAGGGGCCTACGAGCAGTACTTC.

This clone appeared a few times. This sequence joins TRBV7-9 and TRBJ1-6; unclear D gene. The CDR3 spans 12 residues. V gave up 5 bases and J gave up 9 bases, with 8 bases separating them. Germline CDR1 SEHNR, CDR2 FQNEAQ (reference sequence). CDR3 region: CASSTGSSPLHF. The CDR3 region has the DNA TGTGCCAGCAGCACCGGGAGTTCACCCCTCCACTTT. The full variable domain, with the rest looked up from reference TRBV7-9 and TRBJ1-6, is DTGVSQNPRHKITKRGQNVTFRCDPISEHNRLYWYRQTLGQGPEFLTYFQNEAQLEKSRLLSDRFSAERPKGSFSTLEIQRTEQGDSAMYLCASSTGSSPLHFGNGTRLTVT.

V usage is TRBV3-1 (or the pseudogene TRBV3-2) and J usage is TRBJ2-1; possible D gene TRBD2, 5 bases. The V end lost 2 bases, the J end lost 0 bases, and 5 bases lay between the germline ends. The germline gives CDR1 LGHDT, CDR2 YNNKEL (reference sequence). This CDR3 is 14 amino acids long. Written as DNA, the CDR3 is TGTGCCAGCAGCCAAAGCGGCTCCTACAATGAGCAGTTCTTC. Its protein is CASSQSGSYNEQFF.

This CDR3 is CAWSRNGRFEQYV. The DNA for the CDR3 is TGTGCCTGGAGTCGGAACGGGAGATTCGAGCAGTACGTC. The rearrangement joins TRBV30 to TRBJ2-7, with D tentatively TRBD2 (6 bases). The CDR3 contains 13 residues. Germline V CDR1 and CDR2: GTSNPN, SVGIG (reference sequence). V was trimmed by 2 bases and J by 6 bases, leaving 14 bases between them.

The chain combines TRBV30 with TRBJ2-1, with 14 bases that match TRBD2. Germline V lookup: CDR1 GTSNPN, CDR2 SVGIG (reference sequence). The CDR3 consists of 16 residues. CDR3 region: CGHGRGLAGGNNEQFF. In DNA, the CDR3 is TGTGGCCACGGCCGTGGACTAGCGGGGGGAAACAATGAGCAGTTCTTC.

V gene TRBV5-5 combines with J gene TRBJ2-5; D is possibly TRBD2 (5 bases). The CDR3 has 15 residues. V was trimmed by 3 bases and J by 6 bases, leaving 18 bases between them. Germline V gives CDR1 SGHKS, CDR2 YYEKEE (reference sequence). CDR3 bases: TGTGCCAGCAGCTACGACACCCTGGAGGTGCAGACCCAGTACTTC. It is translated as CASSYDTLEVQTQYF.

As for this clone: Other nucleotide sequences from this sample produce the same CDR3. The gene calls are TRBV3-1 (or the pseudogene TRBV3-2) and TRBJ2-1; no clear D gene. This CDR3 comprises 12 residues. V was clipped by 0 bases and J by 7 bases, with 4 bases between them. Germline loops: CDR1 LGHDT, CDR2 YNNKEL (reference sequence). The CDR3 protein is CASSQEGNEQFF. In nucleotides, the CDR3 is TGTGCCAGCAGCCAAGAGGGGAATGAGCAGTTCTTC.

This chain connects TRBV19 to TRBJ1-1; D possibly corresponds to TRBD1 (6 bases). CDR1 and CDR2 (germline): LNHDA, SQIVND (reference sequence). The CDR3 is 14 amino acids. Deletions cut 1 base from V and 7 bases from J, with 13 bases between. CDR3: CASSIARGQSEAFF. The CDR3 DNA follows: TGTGCCAGTAGTATAGCCAGGGGCCAGAGTGAAGCTTTCTTT.

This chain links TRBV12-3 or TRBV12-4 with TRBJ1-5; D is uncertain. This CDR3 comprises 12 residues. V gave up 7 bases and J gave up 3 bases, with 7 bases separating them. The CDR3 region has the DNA TGTGCCAGCAATATTTTCAATCAGCCCCAGCATTTT. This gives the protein CASNIFNQPQHF.

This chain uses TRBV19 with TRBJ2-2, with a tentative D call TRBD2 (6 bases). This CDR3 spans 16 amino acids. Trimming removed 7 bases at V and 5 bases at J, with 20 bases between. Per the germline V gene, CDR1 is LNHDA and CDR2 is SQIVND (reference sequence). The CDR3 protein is CASNLAAIIGTGELFF. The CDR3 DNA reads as TGTGCCAGTAATTTAGCGGCCATTATCGGGACCGGGGAGCTGTTTTTT.

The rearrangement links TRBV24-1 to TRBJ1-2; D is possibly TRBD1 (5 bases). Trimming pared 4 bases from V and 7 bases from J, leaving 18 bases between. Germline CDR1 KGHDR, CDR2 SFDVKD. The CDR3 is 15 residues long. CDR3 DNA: TGTGCCACCAGTGACAGACAGTCAAGGCCGTCTGGCTACACCTTC. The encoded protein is CATSDRQSRPSGYTF.